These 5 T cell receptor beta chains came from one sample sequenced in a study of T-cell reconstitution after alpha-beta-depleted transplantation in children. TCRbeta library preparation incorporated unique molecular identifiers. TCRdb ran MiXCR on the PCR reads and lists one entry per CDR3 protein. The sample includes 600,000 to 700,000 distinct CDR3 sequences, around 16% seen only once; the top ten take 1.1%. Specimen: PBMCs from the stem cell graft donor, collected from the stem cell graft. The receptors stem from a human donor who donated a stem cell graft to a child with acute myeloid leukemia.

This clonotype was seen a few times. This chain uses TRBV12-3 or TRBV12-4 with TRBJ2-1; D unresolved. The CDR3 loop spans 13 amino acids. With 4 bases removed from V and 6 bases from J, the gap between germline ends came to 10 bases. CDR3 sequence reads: CASSSLHSNEQFF. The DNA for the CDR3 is TGTGCCAGCAGTTCTCTACATAGCAATGAGCAGTTCTTC.

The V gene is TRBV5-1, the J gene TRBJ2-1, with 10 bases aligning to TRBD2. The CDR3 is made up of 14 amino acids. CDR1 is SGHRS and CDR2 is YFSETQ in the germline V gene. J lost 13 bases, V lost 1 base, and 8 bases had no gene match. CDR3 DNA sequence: TGCGCCAGCAGCTTGACTAGCGGGGCTGGGCAACAGTTCTTC. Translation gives CASSLTSGAGQQFF.

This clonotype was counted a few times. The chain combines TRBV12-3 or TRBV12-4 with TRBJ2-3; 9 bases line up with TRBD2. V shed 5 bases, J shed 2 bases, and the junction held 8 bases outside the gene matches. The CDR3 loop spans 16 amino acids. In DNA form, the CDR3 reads TGTGCCAGCAGTCCTCTTAGCGGGGGACCCACAGATACGCAGTATTTT. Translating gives CASSPLSGGPTDTQYF.

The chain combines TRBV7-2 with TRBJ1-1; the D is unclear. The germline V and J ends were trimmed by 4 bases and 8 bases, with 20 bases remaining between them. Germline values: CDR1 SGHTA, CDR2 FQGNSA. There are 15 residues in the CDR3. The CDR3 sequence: CASSSLGRGKREAFF. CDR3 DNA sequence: TGTGCCAGCAGCTCACTTGGACGGGGAAAAAGAGAAGCTTTCTTT.

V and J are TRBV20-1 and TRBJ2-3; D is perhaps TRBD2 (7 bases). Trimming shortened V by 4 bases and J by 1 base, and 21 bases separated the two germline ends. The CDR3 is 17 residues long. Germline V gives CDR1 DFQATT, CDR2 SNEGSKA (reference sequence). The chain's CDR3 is CSAKKLGAGEGTDTQYF. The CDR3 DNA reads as TGCAGTGCTAAGAAACTGGGGGCGGGGGAGGGCACAGATACGCAGTATTTT.